This record covers a single TCR beta chain. Its antigen target is currently unknown. No quality values exist for individual bases; no much larger clone is one base distant. V is shortened by 0 bases, J by 9 bases, and the region joining them spans 9 bases. The CDR3 goes from the cysteine to the phenylalanine over 13 residues. The CDR3 DNA has 39 bases and is translated from base 1. The germline V gene specifies LGHNA as CDR1 and YNFKEQ as CDR2. The collaborating institutions used their own protocols to collect whole blood in K2EDTA tubes. For TCRbeta analysis, collaborators shipped samples as frozen whole blood, isolated PBMCs, or DNA extracted from either of those sample types. These data come from a study of blood T cell repertoires in COVID-19 (dated by TCRdb to 2019 to 2021). Regarding the complete study: Samples covering the acute and convalescent phases of COVID-19 were provided by collaborators in the United States, Italy and Spain. The prospective study material was composed of cDNA or gDNA derived from T cells, B-cell-depleted T cells, or PBMCs. Deeply sampled blood TCRbeta repertoires from subjects exposed to, actively infected with, or recovered from COVID-19 were included in the dataset. The repertoires were released in a freely available public database meant as a resource for research on the immune response to SARS-CoV-2. The samples were drawn from two sources: the first 160 participants of the ongoing ImmuneRACE study, and 1,200 or so subjects contributed by 6 global collaborators. Sample metadata almost always included a de-identified subject ID, COVID-19 status, age in years and sex. HLA class I and class II types, where available, came from metadata supplied by the sample provider rather than from assay-based typing.

Study-wide findings and limitations: How much clinical and demographic metadata was included differed by source and by participant, and the metadata was provided uncurated.

TCRbeta CDR3 regions were amplified from genomic DNA using the immunoSEQ Assay, a bias-controlled multiplex PCR. Concerning the study's data processing: The number of nucleated cells in each sample was estimated from the amplification of reference gene primers within the assay. Sequence reads were collapsed and filtered to measure the absolute abundance of every unique TCRbeta CDR3 rearrangement. For each sample, productive Simpson clonality was calculated as the square root of Simpson's diversity index over productive rearrangements. As stored in TCRdb, this immuneACCESS dataset retains in-frame rearrangements with V and J assigned. A fraction of the clones does not appear; measured against another copy, unresolved V genes explain less than half of the discrepancy, and the remainder lacks a known reason. V and J calls and clone size are those listed in that table; D and trimming were worked out from the DNA. Within this sample are nearly 45,000 clones, with around 84% of them counted one time only. The ten largest account for roughly 47% of the sample.

The source material was peripheral blood. The chain joins TRBV4-2 to TRBJ2-1; the D gene identity is not certain. This sequence originates from a human donor in a cohort sampled during active COVID-19. The bases are TGTGCCAGCAGCCAAGATACCCCGGGTGAGCAGTTCTTC. It specifies CASSQDTPGEQFF.